These T cell receptor beta chains were read from a single sample in a study of T cell changes during pregnancy in multiple sclerosis. Produced via immunoSEQ multiplex PCR; TCRdb's table is partial and in-frame only. The sample includes some 60,000 clones, 75% to 95% of them seen just once. The sequences come from peripheral blood, collected in the first trimester of pregnancy. The source of these receptors is a female donor in good health, enrolled as a control in a pregnancy study. The CDR3 runs from the conserved cysteine through the conserved F or W. The D gene is left open where the match is weak. For some rows the clone size is stated as once, few or many, or as a class when expanded; others skip it.

V,D,J,size,CDR3,DNA
TRBV29-1,TRBD1,TRBJ2-7,NA,CSVQGQTTSYEQYF,TGCAGCGTTCAGGGACAGACCACCTCCTACGAGCAGTACTTC
TRBV6-6,NA,TRBJ2-1,NA,CASRLQGDEQFF,TGTGCCAGCAGGCTACAGGGAGACGAGCAGTTCTTC
TRBV19,NA,TRBJ2-7,NA,CASSIWAGETYEQYF,TGTGCCAGTAGTATATGGGCAGGGGAAACCTACGAGCAGTACTTC
TRBV5-1,NA,TRBJ2-1,NA,CASSLGLALYNEQFF,TGCGCCAGCAGCTTGGGTCTGGCCCTGTACAATGAGCAGTTCTTC
TRBV19,NA,TRBJ1-4,NA,CASRGVATNEKLFF,TGTGCCAGTAGAGGGGTTGCAACTAATGAAAAACTGTTTTTT
TRBV18,NA,TRBJ1-4,NA,CASSPLGGESEKLFF,TGTGCCAGCTCACCACTCGGAGGGGAGAGTGAAAAACTGTTTTTT
TRBV28,NA,TRBJ2-5,NA,CASSWSNSVQTQYF,TGTGCCAGCAGTTGGTCGAACTCCGTTCAGACCCAGTACTTC
TRBV6-1,NA,TRBJ1-2,NA,CASSGGSGNYGYTF,TGTGCCAGCAGTGGAGGGAGCGGTAACTATGGCTACACCTTC
TRBV15,TRBD1,TRBJ1-3,NA,CATSPGTGGNTIYF,TGTGCCACCAGTCCGGGGACAGGGGGAAACACCATATATTTT
TRBV5-1,TRBD1,TRBJ2-7,NA,CASSLTSGGLGEQYF,TGCGCCAGCAGCTTGACGTCAGGGGGTCTTGGGGAGCAGTACTTC
TRBV11-1,NA,TRBJ1-1,few,CASSHRVTNTEAFF,TGTGCCAGCAGCCACAGGGTTACAAACACTGAAGCTTTCTTT
TRBV11-1,TRBD2,TRBJ2-3,NA,CASSLGDRLAAGPHTQYF,TGTGCCAGCAGCTTAGGGGACCGACTAGCGGCCGGCCCCCATACGCAGTATTTT
TRBV4-2,NA,TRBJ1-1,NA,CASSRGTENTEAFF,TGTGCCAGCAGCCGGGGCACAGAGAACACTGAAGCTTTCTTT
TRBV27,NA,TRBJ2-7,once,CASSFAGAEQYF,TGTGCCAGCAGTTTCGCAGGGGCCGAGCAGTACTTC
TRBV5-6,NA,TRBJ1-4,NA,CASSLAYETADEKLFF,TGTGCCAGCAGCTTGGCCTATGAGACAGCCGATGAAAAACTGTTTTTT
TRBV9,TRBD2,TRBJ2-1,NA,CASSVVIAGAYNEQFF,TGTGCCAGCAGCGTAGTTATAGCGGGGGCCTACAATGAGCAGTTCTTC
TRBV18,TRBD1,TRBJ1-3,NA,CASSQDRGGNTIYF,TGTGCCAGCTCACAGGACAGGGGTGGAAACACCATATATTTT
TRBV4-1,TRBD1,TRBJ2-5,once,CASSQVWDRVIETQYF,TGCGCCAGCAGCCAAGTGTGGGACAGGGTTATTGAGACCCAGTACTTC
TRBV13,TRBD1,TRBJ1-2,NA,CASSLGQGANTF,TGTGCCAGCAGCTTAGGGCAGGGGGCGAACACCTTC
TRBV11-1,NA,TRBJ1-2,NA,CASSSRQDPPETF,TGTGCCAGCAGTTCCAGACAGGACCCACCTGAGACCTTC
TRBV19,TRBD1,TRBJ2-7,once,CASSPRGQGENEQYF,TGTGCCAGTAGTCCCCGGGGACAGGGGGAGAACGAGCAGTACTTC
TRBV19,TRBD1,TRBJ2-7,once,CASSTGQGYEQYF,TGTGCCAGTAGTACGGGACAGGGCTACGAGCAGTACTTC
TRBV28,NA,TRBJ1-2,NA,CASSGGDYGYTF,TGTGCCAGCAGTGGGGGGGACTATGGCTACACCTTC
TRBV5-1,TRBD2,TRBJ2-7,once,CASSFFPGLAGLSSYEQYF,TGCGCCAGCAGCTTCTTCCCGGGACTAGCGGGGCTTAGCTCCTACGAGCAGTACTTC
TRBV7-3,TRBD2,TRBJ2-1,NA,CASSLYASGLFDEQFF,TGTGCCAGCAGCTTATACGCTAGCGGGTTATTTGATGAGCAGTTCTTC
TRBV7-6,TRBD2,TRBJ2-1,NA,CASSRTSGGYNEQFF,TGTGCCAGCAGTAGGACTAGCGGGGGATACAATGAGCAGTTCTTC
TRBV30,NA,TRBJ2-1,NA,CAWSVRNEQFF,TGTGCCTGGAGTGTACGGAATGAGCAGTTCTTC
TRBV4-1,NA,TRBJ2-1,NA,CASSSVGLYNEQFF,TGCGCCAGCAGCTCCGTTGGGCTCTACAATGAGCAGTTCTTC
TRBV7-6,NA,TRBJ2-1,NA,CASSLVGLGSSYNEQFF,TGTGCCAGCAGCTTAGTAGGTCTGGGCAGCTCCTACAATGAGCAGTTCTTC
TRBV27,TRBD2,TRBJ2-7,NA,CASSPRATSGGGRPYEQYF,TGTGCCAGCAGCCCCCGAGCGACTAGCGGGGGGGGGCGACCCTACGAGCAGTACTTC
TRBV28,NA,TRBJ2-3,NA,CASSLWPADTQYF,TGTGCCAGCAGTTTATGGCCGGCAGATACGCAGTATTTT